The next 17 T cell receptor beta chains were all read from a single sample in a study of cytomegalovirus exposure and HLA in healthy donors. Clones were read by immunoSEQ multiplex PCR, and TCRdb kept only the in-frame ones, dropping some. The sample shows 150,000 to 200,000 clones, 85% of them seen only once. Source material: PBMCs. These TCRs come from a man younger than 30 in good health and CMV-seropositive.

The rearrangement uses TRBV2 and TRBJ1-2; no firm D call. This CDR3 region has 14 residues. With 0 bases removed from V and 4 bases from J, the gap between germline ends came to 9 bases. CDR1 is SNHLY, CDR2 FYNNEI, per germline. The DNA for the CDR3 is TGTGCCAGCAGTGAAGCTCTGGCATTCTATGGCTACACCTTC. Its protein product is CASSEALAFYGYTF.

The rearrangement uses TRBV9 and TRBJ1-2; D call uncertain. The CDR3 has 12 residues. In germline, CDR1 is SGDLS, CDR2 YYNGEE. Trimming stripped 4 bases from V and 6 bases from J, with 10 bases between. The CDR3 is CASSIPSDGYTF. DNA for the CDR3: TGTGCCAGCAGCATCCCATCGGATGGCTACACCTTC.

The chain carries TRBV4-1 and TRBJ2-5; 9 positions match TRBD2. The germline V gene encodes CDR1 MGHRA and CDR2 YSYEKL. J lost 5 bases, V lost 5 bases, and 6 bases had no gene match. This CDR3 is built from 14 residues. The CDR3 here is CASSLAGVVETQYF. The CDR3 DNA sequence: TGCGCCAGCAGCTTAGCGGGAGTAGTGGAGACCCAGTACTTC.

The V and J genes are TRBV12-5 and TRBJ2-1; 9 bases are shared with TRBD2. There are 14 residues in the CDR3. From germline, CDR1 is LGHNT and CDR2 FRNRAP. With V trimmed by 5 bases and J by 7 bases, 6 bases remained unmatched. The CDR3 region has the DNA TGTGCTAGTGGTGCGGGGGGGCCTTATAATGAGCAGTTCTTC. It codes for CASGAGGPYNEQFF.

There are a few counts of this clone. The chain has TRBV7-9 and TRBJ1-2, with TRBD1 matching over 12 bases. V shed 5 bases and J 1 base; nucleotides not matched to a gene: 5. Germline V gene data show CDR1 as SEHNR and CDR2 as FQNEAQ (reference sequence). The CDR3 length is 16 residues. The CDR3 DNA is TGTGCCAGCAGCCTAGGGACAGGGGGCATTAACTATGGCTACACCTTC. It translates to CASSLGTGGINYGYTF.

This chain connects TRBV28 to TRBJ1-1; D is uncertain. This CDR3 spans 11 amino acids. Germline loops: CDR1 MDHEN, CDR2 SYDVKM. Trimming stripped 8 bases from V and 3 bases from J, with 7 bases between. Written as DNA, the CDR3 is TGTGCCAGCGTAGCTCACACTGAAGCTTTCTTT. This gives the protein CASVAHTEAFF.

This clone was counted once. The chain joins TRBV5-1 to TRBJ1-2; the D gene is possibly TRBD1 (6 bases). V was cut by 0 bases and J by 6 bases, with 12 bases left in between. This CDR3 is 14 amino acids long. In germline, CDR1 is SGHRS, CDR2 YFSETQ. Here the CDR3 DNA reads TGCGCCAGCAGCTTGGATACAGGGAGTAATGGCTACACCTTC. It codes for CASSLDTGSNGYTF.

The rearrangement joins TRBV6-5 to TRBJ2-7, with TRBD1 matching over 8 bases. Per the germline V gene, CDR1 is MNHEY and CDR2 is SVGAGI. The V segment lost 2 bases and the J segment 6 bases; nucleotides outside the gene matches: 12. This CDR3 spans 16 amino acids. Here the CDR3 DNA reads TGTGCCAGCAGTTACCCGGGACAGGAGGGCTCCCGCGAGCAGTACTTC. Amino acid sequence: CASSYPGQEGSREQYF.

The CDR3 nucleotides are TGCGCCAGCAGCCAAGATCGCCAGGGGGGTACGCAGTATTTT. This encodes CASSQDRQGGTQYF. The V gene is TRBV4-1, the J gene TRBJ2-3; tentative D call: TRBD1 (7 bases). The length of the CDR3 is 14 residues. Per germline, CDR1 MGHRA and CDR2 YSYEKL. With 0 bases removed from V and 8 bases from J, the gap between germline ends came to 12 bases.

The gene calls are TRBV7-9 and TRBJ1-2; maybe TRBD1 (5 bases). CDR1 is SEHNR and CDR2 is FQNEAQ in the germline V gene (reference sequence). This CDR3 contains 14 residues. V dropped 1 base and J dropped 3 bases, with 9 bases sitting between them. As DNA, the CDR3 is TGTGCCAGCAGCTTAGGGGGGGAAGACTATGGCTACACCTTC. Amino acids: CASSLGGEDYGYTF.

This CDR3 reads CATAKGRLGGNEQFF. The CDR3 nucleotides read TGTGCCACCGCAAAAGGGAGGCTCGGGGGGAATGAGCAGTTCTTC. The chain couples TRBV6-4 to TRBJ2-1; 7 bases map to TRBD2. After removal of 10 bases from V and 7 bases from J, the junction contained 16 bases not matched to a gene. Germline loops: CDR1 MRHNA, CDR2 SNTAGT. CDR3 length equals 15 residues.

This clone was seen more than once but under ten times. This chain joins TRBV6-1 and TRBJ1-2, with 9 bases that match TRBD1. CDR3 length equals 13 residues. Losses at the gene ends were 5 bases for V and 8 bases for J; bases not matched to a gene: 6. Germline values: CDR1 MNHNS, CDR2 SASEGT. DNA for the CDR3: TGTGCCAGCAGTATAACAGGGGGCGCGGGCTACACCTTC. Amino acid sequence: CASSITGGAGYTF.

The gene calls are TRBV30 and TRBJ2-6; 8 bases fit TRBD2. The CDR3 consists of 18 residues. The J segment lost 3 bases and the V segment lost 1 base, leaving 11 bases of the junction unmatched. Germline CDR1 reads GTSNPN; CDR2 reads SVGIG (reference sequence). CDR3: CAWSGTPLAGYGANVLTF. The CDR3 DNA reads as TGTGCCTGGAGTGGAACACCGTTAGCGGGATATGGGGCCAACGTCCTGACTTTC.

CDR3 sequence: CASSSYQGNYGYTF. The CDR3 nucleotides read TGTGCCAGCAGCTCCTACCAGGGTAACTATGGCTACACCTTC. The V and J genes are TRBV5-4 and TRBJ1-2; weak D call: TRBD1 (5 bases). Germline V CDR1 and CDR2: SGHNT, YYREEE (reference sequence). The CDR3 has 14 residues. The V and J ends lost 3 bases and 1 base respectively, with 10 bases between them.

The chain recombines TRBV9 with TRBJ1-4; 9 positions match TRBD1. V was clipped by 0 bases and J by 5 bases; unmatched bases: 2. Per the germline V gene, CDR1 is SGDLS and CDR2 is YYNGEE. The CDR3 contains 15 residues. The CDR3 bases are TGTGCCAGCAGCGTAGGGGGGACAGGGAATGAAAAACTGTTTTTT. Translation gives CASSVGGTGNEKLFF.

The CDR3 spells CASSPGQVQETQYF. CDR3 DNA: TGTGCCAGCTCACCAGGACAGGTTCAAGAGACCCAGTACTTC. The chain recombines TRBV18 with TRBJ2-5, with 7 bases that match TRBD1. The CDR3 sequence is 14 residues long. The ends lost 2 bases at V and 2 bases at J; junction bases unmatched: 2. The V gene's germline CDR1 is KGHSH and CDR2 LQKENI.

The CDR3 nucleotides are TGCGCCAGCCACCTGGACAGACCGAACACCGGGGAGCTGTTTTTT. Amino acids: CASHLDRPNTGELFF. J is TRBJ2-2 and V is TRBV5-1; a weak D match, TRBD1 (6 bases). Germline V CDR1 and CDR2: SGHRS, YFSETQ. The CDR3 length is 15 residues. Trimming removed 7 bases from V and 0 bases from J, with 13 bases in between.